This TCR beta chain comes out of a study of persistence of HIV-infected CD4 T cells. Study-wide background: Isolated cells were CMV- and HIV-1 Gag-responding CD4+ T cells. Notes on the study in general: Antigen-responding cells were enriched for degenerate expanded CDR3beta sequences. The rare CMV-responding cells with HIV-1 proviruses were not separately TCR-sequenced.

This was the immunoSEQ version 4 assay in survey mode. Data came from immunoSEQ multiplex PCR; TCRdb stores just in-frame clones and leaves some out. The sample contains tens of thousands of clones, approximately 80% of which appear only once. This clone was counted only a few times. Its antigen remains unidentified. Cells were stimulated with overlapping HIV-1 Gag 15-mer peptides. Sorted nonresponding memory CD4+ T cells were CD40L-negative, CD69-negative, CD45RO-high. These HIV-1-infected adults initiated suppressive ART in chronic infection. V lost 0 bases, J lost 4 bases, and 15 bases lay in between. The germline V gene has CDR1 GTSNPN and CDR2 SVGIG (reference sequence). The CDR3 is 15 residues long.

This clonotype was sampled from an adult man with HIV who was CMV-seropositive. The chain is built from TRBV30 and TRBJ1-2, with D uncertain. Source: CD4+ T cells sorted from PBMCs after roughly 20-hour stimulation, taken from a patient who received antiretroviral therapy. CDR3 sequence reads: CAWSVKAALRYGYTF. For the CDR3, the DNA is TGTGCCTGGAGTGTTAAGGCTGCACTTCGCTATGGCTACACCTTC.